This TCR beta chain was obtained from a study of OX40 agonist ivuxolimab in advanced cancers. Study in general: Six ivuxolimab dose levels, 0.01 to 10 mg/kg, were given intravenously every 2 weeks.

Comments on this clone: What it binds is not known.

Assay: immunoSEQ multiplex PCR; the TCRdb copy retains only in-frame clones and omits some. The sample yields approximately 89,000 clones, more than 70% seen once. Study outcomes and limitations: CD8+ T cells averaged more expanded clones than CD4+.

The receptor comes from an adult with an advanced solid tumor such as melanoma, head and neck, liver or kidney cancer. The sequences come from CD4+ or CD8+ T cells sorted from blood, collected in a trial of the OX40 agonist ivuxolimab.

The CDR3 loop reads CATRYGSFETQYF. CDR3 coding DNA: TGTGCCACTCGATATGGAAGTTTTGAGACCCAGTACTTC. V and J are TRBV6-1 and TRBJ2-5; D gene unclear. Deletions cut 10 bases from V and 5 bases from J, with 17 bases between. CDR1 MNHNS and CDR2 SASEGT come from the germline V gene. CDR3 size: 13 residues.